This is a list of T cell receptor beta chains from one sample in a study of blood T cell repertoires in COVID-19. Assay used: immunoSEQ multiplex PCR; TCRdb lists only in-frame clones, some missing. The repertoire holds about 300,000 clones, approximately 85% seen once, with 10% to 15% in the top ten. Sequencing was done on a sample of peripheral blood. These receptor sequences come from a human donor in a cohort sampled during active COVID-19. CDR3s include the opening cysteine and the closing phenylalanine or tryptophan. Each record gives: clone size, D gene, J gene, V gene, CDR3 protein, CDR3 DNA. D genes are given only for firm matches. Only some rows state a clone size, as once, few, many or a class for expanded clones.

clone size: -
D gene: TRBD1
J gene: TRBJ2-3
V gene: TRBV24-1
CDR3 protein: CATRGTATDTQYF
CDR3 DNA: TGTGCCACCAGGGGGACAGCCACAGATACGCAGTATTTT

clone size: -
D gene: -
J gene: TRBJ1-1
V gene: TRBV4-1
CDR3 protein: CASSQERAINTEAFF
CDR3 DNA: TGCGCCAGCAGCCAAGAGAGGGCCATAAACACTGAAGCTTTCTTT

clone size: -
D gene: -
J gene: TRBJ2-7
V gene: TRBV6-6
CDR3 protein: CASRGSRRGGFYEQYF
CDR3 DNA: TGTGCCAGCAGGGGGTCTCGACGAGGGGGTTTTTACGAGCAGTACTTC

clone size: -
D gene: -
J gene: TRBJ2-7
V gene: TRBV7-8
CDR3 protein: CASSLRLVGHEQYF
CDR3 DNA: TGTGCCAGCAGCTTGCGACTAGTGGGGCACGAGCAGTACTTC

clone size: -
D gene: -
J gene: TRBJ1-2
V gene: TRBV29-1
CDR3 protein: CSVEQANYGYTF
CDR3 DNA: TGCAGCGTTGAACAGGCTAACTATGGCTACACCTTC

clone size: -
D gene: TRBD1
J gene: TRBJ2-2
V gene: TRBV6-5
CDR3 protein: CASSADRVSGELFF
CDR3 DNA: TGTGCCAGCTCTGCAGACAGGGTCAGCGGGGAGCTGTTTTTT

clone size: -
D gene: TRBD2
J gene: TRBJ2-5
V gene: TRBV5-1
CDR3 protein: CASKLAGGSQETQYF
CDR3 DNA: TGCGCCAGCAAGCTAGCGGGAGGCAGTCAAGAGACCCAGTACTTC

clone size: -
D gene: TRBD1
J gene: TRBJ2-7
V gene: TRBV3-1/TRBV3-2
CDR3 protein: CASSQVGVGTGGYEQYF
CDR3 DNA: TGTGCCAGCAGCCAAGTTGGGGTTGGGACAGGGGGCTACGAGCAGTACTTC

clone size: -
D gene: -
J gene: TRBJ2-1
V gene: TRBV12-3/TRBV12-4
CDR3 protein: CASSLGLEGQFF
CDR3 DNA: TGTGCCAGCAGTTTAGGCCTAGAAGGGCAGTTCTTC

clone size: -
D gene: -
J gene: TRBJ2-7
V gene: TRBV6-5
CDR3 protein: CASNQGWGEQYF
CDR3 DNA: TGTGCCAGCAACCAGGGATGGGGCGAGCAGTACTTC

clone size: -
D gene: TRBD1
J gene: TRBJ1-1
V gene: TRBV19
CDR3 protein: CASSLTGTGSSAEAFF
CDR3 DNA: TGTGCCAGTAGTTTAACCGGGACAGGGTCTTCAGCTGAAGCTTTCTTT

clone size: once
D gene: -
J gene: TRBJ1-5
V gene: TRBV19
CDR3 protein: CASSAGLINQPQHF
CDR3 DNA: TGTGCCAGTAGTGCCGGTCTGATTAATCAGCCCCAGCATTTT

clone size: -
D gene: -
J gene: TRBJ1-5
V gene: TRBV9
CDR3 protein: CASSPLGDSNQPQHF
CDR3 DNA: TGTGCCAGCAGCCCTCTAGGCGATAGCAATCAGCCCCAGCATTTT

clone size: -
D gene: -
J gene: TRBJ2-2
V gene: TRBV7-9
CDR3 protein: CASSRGEAGELFF
CDR3 DNA: TGTGCCAGCAGCCGGGGAGAGGCCGGGGAGCTGTTTTTT

clone size: -
D gene: TRBD1
J gene: TRBJ2-1
V gene: TRBV7-2
CDR3 protein: CASSLGTGWSNEQFF
CDR3 DNA: TGTGCCAGCAGCCTCGGGACAGGGTGGTCCAATGAGCAGTTCTTC

clone size: -
D gene: -
J gene: TRBJ1-2
V gene: TRBV6-5
CDR3 protein: CASRDLAKSNYGYTF
CDR3 DNA: TGTGCCAGCAGGGATCTAGCGAAATCTAACTATGGCTACACCTTC

clone size: -
D gene: TRBD2
J gene: TRBJ2-2
V gene: TRBV19
CDR3 protein: CASIRTSGTPGELFF
CDR3 DNA: TGTGCCAGCATAAGGACTAGCGGTACCCCCGGGGAGCTGTTTTTT

clone size: -
D gene: TRBD2
J gene: TRBJ2-1
V gene: TRBV7-6
CDR3 protein: CASSPLTSDEQFF
CDR3 DNA: TGTGCCAGCAGCCCACTAACTAGCGATGAGCAGTTCTTC

clone size: -
D gene: -
J gene: TRBJ2-2
V gene: TRBV5-1
CDR3 protein: CASSLNGKNTGELFF
CDR3 DNA: TGCGCCAGCAGCTTAAACGGGAAGAACACCGGGGAGCTGTTTTTT

clone size: medium-sized
D gene: -
J gene: TRBJ1-3
V gene: TRBV15
CDR3 protein: CATSDGTYSGNTIYF
CDR3 DNA: TGTGCCACCAGCGACGGGACATACTCTGGAAACACCATATATTTT

clone size: -
D gene: TRBD2
J gene: TRBJ2-3
V gene: TRBV5-4
CDR3 protein: CASSTEASGLADTDTQYF
CDR3 DNA: TGTGCCAGCAGCACGGAGGCGTCGGGACTAGCGGACACAGATACGCAGTATTTT

clone size: -
D gene: -
J gene: TRBJ2-5
V gene: TRBV5-4
CDR3 protein: CASSIGGSLETQYF
CDR3 DNA: TGTGCCAGCAGCATCGGTGGGAGTTTAGAGACCCAGTACTTC

clone size: -
D gene: TRBD2
J gene: TRBJ2-1
V gene: TRBV5-1
CDR3 protein: CASSLRPTRTSGSPIYNEQFF
CDR3 DNA: TGCGCCAGCAGCTTGCGCCCGACAAGGACTAGCGGGAGCCCCATCTACAATGAGCAGTTCTTC

clone size: -
D gene: -
J gene: TRBJ2-3
V gene: TRBV7-6
CDR3 protein: CASSLSSADTQYF
CDR3 DNA: TGTGCCAGCAGCTTATCCTCCGCAGATACGCAGTATTTT

clone size: -
D gene: TRBD2
J gene: TRBJ2-7
V gene: TRBV11-3
CDR3 protein: CASSLGSGRSYEQYF
CDR3 DNA: TGTGCCAGCAGCTTAGGTAGCGGGAGGTCCTACGAGCAGTACTTC

clone size: -
D gene: -
J gene: TRBJ1-3
V gene: TRBV2
CDR3 protein: CASSESGRGNTIYF
CDR3 DNA: TGTGCCAGCAGTGAAAGCGGCAGAGGAAACACCATATATTTT